The 26 T cell receptor beta chains in this list originate from one sample, sequenced in a study of early T cells in non-severe SARS-CoV-2 infection (dated by TCRdb to the early 2020s). Libraries were built with 5' RACE. Sequencing took place on a NextSeq 500. The raw public reads went through TCRdb reprocessing: fastp at Q25, MiXCR clone calling, in-frame beta chains kept. Rows are combined by CDR3 protein, so each entry shows the most common genes and DNA. Across this sample there are 100,000 to 140,000 distinct CDR3 sequences, with 11% seen only once. About 8.1% of the sample belongs to the ten largest clones. Specimen: whole blood. The source of these receptors is an adult who was a healthcare worker with PCR-confirmed SARS-CoV-2 infection or an uninfected control (not recorded which).

This clonotype was seen only a few times. The junction differs from germline at one of its ends, possibly a read error. This rearrangement joins TRBV7-2 to TRBJ1-1, with 10 bases identical to TRBD1. There are 17 residues in the CDR3. Germline V gene lookup returns CDR1 SGHTA and CDR2 FQGNSA. The CDR3 reads CASSLGGTGVSDTEAFF. CDR3 nucleotides: TGTGCCAGCAGTTTAGGAGGGACAGGGGTGTCGGACACTGAAGCTTTCTTT.

This clonotype was picked up many times. The rearrangement uses TRBV7-8 and TRBJ2-3; the D gene is possibly TRBD2 (6 bases). Trimming removed 3 bases from V and 5 bases from J, with 9 bases in between. The CDR3 contains 13 residues. Germline-derived CDR1 and CDR2 are SGHVS and FQNEAQ. The CDR3 loop is CASSFGAGDTQYF. In nucleotides, the CDR3 is TGTGCCAGCAGCTTCGGAGCGGGAGATACGCAGTATTTT. The variable domain in full, with the rest retrieved from reference TRBV7-8 and TRBJ2-3, is GAGVSQSPRYKVAKRGQDVALRCDPISGHVSLFWYQQALGQGPEFLTYFQNEAQLDKSGLPSDRFFAERPEGSVSTLKIQRTQQEDSAVYLCASSFGAGDTQYFGPGTRLTVL.

This clonotype was recorded at least ten times. The V and J genes are TRBV28 and TRBJ1-2; D call uncertain. The CDR3 loop spans 12 amino acids. Trimming took 9 bases from V and 2 from J, leaving 10 bases between them. CDR1 is MDHEN and CDR2 is SYDVKM in the germline V gene. This CDR3 reads CASVSENYGYTF. The CDR3 DNA sequence: TGTGCCAGTGTATCTGAAAACTATGGCTACACCTTC.

This clonotype was found a few times. This may come from a read error, since a much larger clone is one base off. V gene TRBV7-2 combines with J gene TRBJ1-5, with D unclear. The length of the CDR3 is 12 residues. V lost 4 bases and J lost 3, with 4 bases in between. Germline CDR1 SGHTA, CDR2 FQGNSA. The DNA for the CDR3 is TGTGCCAGCAGCTCGTACAATCAGCCCCAGCATTTT. This encodes CASSSYNQPQHF.

In its sample, this clonotype was seen a few times. V usage is TRBV20-1 and J usage is TRBJ2-1; TRBD2 matches 7 bases. Germline V gives CDR1 DFQATT, CDR2 SNEGSKA (reference sequence). Unmatched junction bases numbered 10, after V lost 6 bases and J lost 2 bases. The CDR3 is 15 amino acids. In nucleotides, the CDR3 is TGCAGTGCCACCCGGGGGGAGGTGGCCTACAATGAGCAGTTCTTC. This translates into CSATRGEVAYNEQFF.

Worth noting for this clonotype: A much larger clone is a single base away; this may be a read error. The chain carries TRBV20-1 and TRBJ2-7; D is uncertain. Germline lookup yields CDR1 DFQATT and CDR2 SNEGSKA (reference sequence). CDR3 length equals 11 residues. The CDR3 DNA reads as TGCAATGCTAGGCGGACCTACGAGCAGTACTTC. Amino acids: CNARRTYEQYF.

This clonotype was seen at least ten times. The rearrangement uses TRBV6-5 and TRBJ2-2; possibly TRBD1 for D (5 bases). The V gene lost 6 bases and the J gene lost 0 bases, with 20 bases spanning the gap. Germline V lookup: CDR1 MNHEY, CDR2 SVGAGI. The CDR3 length is 18 residues. CDR3 DNA sequence: TGTGCCAGCAGCTTGGGGCTCCCCTCCTCTTCGAACACCGGGGAGCTGTTTTTT. Translating it yields CASSLGLPSSSNTGELFF.

This clonotype was counted at least ten times. The rearrangement uses TRBV12-3 or TRBV12-4 and TRBJ2-7, with TRBD1 matching 9 bases. CDR3 length: 15 residues. V dropped 6 bases and J dropped 1; count of bases not matched to a gene: 7. This CDR3 is CASSPRDRESYEQYF. DNA of the CDR3: TGTGCCAGCAGCCCAAGGGACAGGGAATCCTACGAGCAGTACTTC.

The chain couples TRBV12-3 or TRBV12-4 to TRBJ2-7, with 16 bases matching TRBD2. This CDR3 region has 16 residues. V lost 3 bases and J lost 3; bases outside the gene matches: 2. The CDR3 loop is CASSLGLAGGSYEQYF. CDR3 nucleotide sequence: TGTGCCAGCAGTTTGGGACTAGCGGGAGGGAGCTACGAGCAGTACTTC.

This clonotype has just a few counts. The rearrangement links TRBV4-1 to TRBJ1-1, with D perhaps matching TRBD1 (6 bases). V lost 0 bases to trimming and J lost 3 bases, with 11 bases between them. The V gene's germline CDR1 is MGHRA and CDR2 YSYEKL. The CDR3 contains 15 residues. The DNA for the CDR3 is TGCGCCAGCAGCCAAGACGGGGGCAGCTACACTGAAGCTTTCTTT. Protein: CASSQDGGSYTEAFF.

In its sample, this clonotype was seen a few times. The chain recombines TRBV27 with TRBJ2-3, with D unclear. The germline CDR1 and CDR2 sequences are MNHEY and SMNVEV (reference sequence). CDR3 length: 12 amino acids. With 8 bases removed from V and 3 bases from J, the gap between germline ends came to 9 bases. In DNA, the CDR3 is TGTGCCAGCCGATCTTATACAGATACGCAGTATTTT. Translated, it gives CASRSYTDTQYF.

This clonotype was observed at least ten times. The rearrangement joins TRBV5-6 to TRBJ1-1, with D possibly matching TRBD1 (6 bases). Germline CDR1 reads SGHDT; CDR2 reads YYEEEE. Trimming removed 5 bases from V and 1 base from J, with 12 bases in between. The CDR3 loop spans 14 amino acids. CDR3 residues: CASSSGQWNTEAFF. In DNA form, the CDR3 reads TGTGCCAGCAGTTCAGGACAGTGGAACACTGAAGCTTTCTTT.

The table lists this clonotype with a few counts. The V call is TRBV29-1, the J call TRBJ2-5, with D unclear. Germline CDR1 SQVTM, CDR2 ANQGSEA. This CDR3 is built from 12 residues. The V end lost 7 bases, the J end lost 5 bases, and 14 bases lay between the germline ends. CDR3 in DNA: TGCAGCGCCGGGCAGAGAGCGGAGACCCAGTACTTC. It translates to CSAGQRAETQYF. Together with reference TRBV29-1 and TRBJ2-5, the CDR3 gives the full variable domain: SAVISQKPSRDICQRGTSLTIQCQVDSQVTMMFWYRQQPGQSLTLIATANQGSEATYESGFVIDKFPISRPNLTFSTLTVSNMSPEDSSIYLCSAGQRAETQYFGPGTRLLVL.

This clonotype was counted between two and nine times. This chain links TRBV6-4 with TRBJ2-1; no clear D. V lost 3 bases, J lost 6 bases, and 9 bases lay in between. CDR1 MRHNA and CDR2 SNTAGT come from the germline V gene. The CDR3 is 13 residues long. CDR3 sequence (DNA): TGTGCCAGCAGTGAAGGGCATCCCAATGAGCAGTTCTTC. Its translation: CASSEGHPNEQFF.

In this sample, this clonotype turned up many times. The rearrangement links TRBV28 to TRBJ2-5, with a tentative D call TRBD1 (5 bases). Germline V gene sequence: CDR1 MDHEN, CDR2 SYDVKM. The germline V and J ends were trimmed by 3 bases and 3 bases, with 8 bases remaining between them. CDR3 length equals 13 residues. The CDR3 DNA sequence: TGTGCCAGCAGTTTGCTACAGGAAGAGACCCAGTACTTC. This gives the protein CASSLLQEETQYF.

This clonotype was detected a few times. J is TRBJ2-4 and V is TRBV2; 12 nucleotides agree with TRBD2. The CDR3 has 16 amino acids. From germline, CDR1 is SNHLY and CDR2 FYNNEI. V shed 6 bases, J shed 0 bases, and the junction held 3 bases outside the gene matches. The DNA for the CDR3 is TGTGCCAGCAGGCCGGGACTAGCGGGAGCCAAAAACATTCAGTACTTC. This encodes CASRPGLAGAKNIQYF.

At least ten counts were recorded for this clonotype. The rearrangement links TRBV6-2 or TRBV6-3 to TRBJ2-7; a weak D match, TRBD2 (5 bases). There are 14 residues in the CDR3. The germline V gene has CDR1 MNHEY and CDR2 SVGEGT. The V gene lost 2 bases and the J gene lost 2 bases, with 10 bases spanning the gap. CDR3 sequence: CASSYADSTYEQYF. CDR3 sequence (DNA): TGTGCCAGCAGTTACGCGGACTCCACCTACGAGCAGTACTTC.

Details on this clonotype: This likely traces to a read error, being one base from a far larger clone. V gene TRBV5-1 combines with J gene TRBJ2-3, with D unclear. CDR1 SGHRS and CDR2 YFSETQ come from the germline V gene. The CDR3 sequence is 12 residues long. The V and J ends lost 4 bases and 3 bases respectively, with 6 bases between them. The CDR3 nucleotides are TGCGCCAGCAGCATCGGGACAGATACGCAGTATTTT. Its translation is CASSIGTDTQYF.

The chain has TRBV28 and TRBJ2-5; the match to TRBD2 covers 11 bases. The V and J ends lost 5 bases and 1 base, in that order; junction bases with no gene match: 15. Germline CDR1 reads MDHEN; CDR2 reads SYDVKM. CDR3 length: 19 amino acids. The CDR3 nucleotides read TGTGCCAGCAGTCTCGGGGGGACTAGCGGAGCTGGGATCCAAGAGACCCAGTACTTC. Its protein is CASSLGGTSGAGIQETQYF.

This clonotype came up many times. The CDR3 loop reads CASSLRKSARSGTDTQYF. The CDR3 region has the DNA TGTGCCAGCAGCTTACGGAAGTCGGCCCGGTCGGGCACAGATACGCAGTATTTT. The rearrangement uses TRBV7-9 and TRBJ2-3; D unclear. Germline V gene sequence: CDR1 SEHNR, CDR2 FQNEAQ (reference sequence). This CDR3 is 18 amino acids long. The V end was cut by 2 bases, the J end by 1 base, with 19 bases between.

The chain carries TRBV20-1 and TRBJ2-3; 11 bases align to TRBD2. The CDR3 length is 17 residues. V gave up 3 bases and J gave up 4 bases; unmatched junction bases: 12. The germline gives CDR1 DFQATT, CDR2 SNEGSKA (reference sequence). CDR3 sequence reads: CSASLLAGAVFPDTQYF. Written as DNA, the CDR3 is TGCAGTGCTAGCCTACTAGCGGGAGCTGTTTTCCCAGATACGCAGTATTTT.

This clonotype appeared many times. The chain has TRBV6-4 and TRBJ2-1; unclear D gene. The CDR3 spans 14 residues. Germline loops: CDR1 MRHNA, CDR2 SNTAGT. V was shortened by 6 bases and J by 4 bases, with 13 bases between the two germline ends. The CDR3 is CASSPAAGYNEQFF. The DNA of the CDR3 is TGTGCCAGCAGCCCCGCGGCCGGTTACAATGAGCAGTTCTTC.

The chain recombines TRBV4-1 with TRBJ2-2; a possible D gene is TRBD1 (6 bases). Trimming took 4 bases from V and 1 from J, leaving 16 bases between them. The CDR3 consists of 17 residues. Germline V gene sequence: CDR1 MGHRA, CDR2 YSYEKL. CDR3 coding DNA: TGCGCCAGCAGCCCGAGGGGGTACCGCGAGAACACCGGGGAGCTGTTTTTT. It yields the protein CASSPRGYRENTGELFF.

The J gene is TRBJ1-5, the V gene TRBV6-1; the D gene is possibly TRBD1 (5 bases). The CDR3 length is 13 residues. Germline CDR1 is MNHNS and CDR2 is SASEGT. V was trimmed by 8 bases and J by 4 bases, leaving 12 bases between them. The CDR3: CASLGGSNQPQHF. The CDR3 DNA sequence: TGTGCCAGCTTGGGGGGTTCTAATCAGCCCCAGCATTTT.

This clonotype was found many times. The gene calls are TRBV28 and TRBJ2-2; possibly TRBD2 for D (6 bases). The germline V gene has CDR1 MDHEN and CDR2 SYDVKM. V lost 8 bases and J 6 bases, leaving 16 bases between the germline ends. CDR3 size: 14 residues. The CDR3 coding sequence is TGTGCCAGCGTTACTAGCATGATCGCCGGGGAGCTGTTTTTT. This translates into CASVTSMIAGELFF. Filled out from reference TRBV28 and TRBJ2-2, the complete variable domain reads DVKVTQSSRYLVKRTGEKVFLECVQDMDHENMFWYRQDPGLGLRLIYFSYDVKMKEKGDIPEGYSVSREKKERFSLILESASTNQTSMYLCASVTSMIAGELFFGEGSRLTVL.

This clonotype was counted between two and nine times. This chain joins TRBV28 and TRBJ2-5; D gene uncertain. Trimming shortened V by 3 bases and J by 4 bases, and 9 bases separated the two germline ends. CDR1 and CDR2 (germline): MDHEN, SYDVKM. This CDR3 contains 13 residues. CDR3 in DNA: TGTGCCAGCAGTTTCCGAAAGCTAGAGACCCAGTACTTC. Translation: CASSFRKLETQYF.